The 2 T cell receptor beta chains in this list originate from one sample, sequenced in a study of CD4 T cells in relation to SARS-CoV-2 and coronaviruses. Unexposed donor CD4+ T cells date from 2011-2018, before the COVID-19 pandemic. After around nine days of culture, CD4+ T cells were isolated. Sequencing used immunoSEQ multiplex PCR; TCRdb keeps in-frame clones, though not all of them. This sample has around 16,000 clones, with roughly four fifths found just once. Their antigens remain unidentified. Sequenced sample: CD4+ T cells from PBMCs, cultured in vitro. Receptor source: a human donor in good health.

This sequence joins TRBV2 and TRBJ2-7; TRBD1 might be the D (6 bases). The germline CDR1 and CDR2 sequences are SNHLY and FYNNEI. CDR3 length: 13 residues. Trimming shortened V by 3 bases and J by 10 bases, and 16 bases separated the two germline ends. CDR3 amino acids: CASSESPGALQYF. The CDR3 coding sequence is TGTGCCAGCAGTGAGTCACCAGGGGCCCTACAGTACTTC.

This clone was seen only a few times. The rearrangement joins TRBV6-1 to TRBJ1-1; D unresolved. This CDR3 contains 11 residues. V lost 1 base and J lost 7, with 4 bases in between. The germline CDR1 and CDR2 sequences are MNHNS and SASEGT. For the CDR3, the DNA is TGTGCCAGCAGTGAAGTTAGTGAAGCTTTCTTT. As protein: CASSEVSEAFF.